The T cell receptor beta chain described here comes from a study of OX40 agonist ivuxolimab in advanced cancers. Study summary: Administration of intravenous ivuxolimab to patients occurred every 2 weeks at 0.01 to 10 mg/kg.

With 2 bases removed from V and 2 bases from J, the gap between germline ends came to 9 bases. Germline V gives CDR1 SGHDT, CDR2 YYEEEE. The CDR3 loop spans 14 amino acids. This table comes from immunoSEQ multiplex PCR, and its TCRdb copy is limited to in-frame clones, with some not included. This table has over 20,000 clones, approximately 85% appearing once. Broader study findings: Antigen specificity was not determined for the expanded peripheral T cells. Doses of 0.1 to 3.0 mg/kg were accompanied by clonal expansion of CD4+ and CD8+ blood T cells by week 6. Mean expanded clone counts were higher in CD8+ than CD4+ T cells.

As to this clone: The antigen remains undetermined.

This chain uses TRBV5-6 with TRBJ2-3; possible D gene TRBD1, 6 bases. The origin of this receptor is an adult with an advanced solid tumor such as melanoma, head and neck, liver or kidney cancer. Sequences were derived from CD4+ or CD8+ T cells sorted from blood, sampled in a trial of the OX40 agonist ivuxolimab. The CDR3 reads CASSLRQDTDTQYF. The CDR3 bases are TGTGCCAGCAGCTTAAGACAGGACACAGATACGCAGTATTTT.